Reported below is one T cell receptor (beta chain). What it binds is unknown. Production of TCR beta libraries used UMI-labeled 5' RACE as the method. Reprocessing the 5' RACE reads, TCRdb reports a single entry for every CDR3 protein and omits DNA. The specimen's table records under 6,000 distinct CDR3 sequences. These data originate in a study of human CD8 memory T cell subsets. Designated as TPEX, the CCR7+ PD-1+ TIGIT+ early memory CD8+ T cells showed dysfunctional, exhausted-like traits. PBMC were sourced from healthy-donor buffy coats. Duplicate vials of about 140,000 sorted CD8+ T cells per subset supplied the RNA. The CDR3 extends over 13 amino acids. The V gene's germline CDR1 is LNHNV and CDR2 YYDKDF (reference sequence). Study-wide results and limits: The study found similarly high diversity in stem-like memory and precursor exhausted T cells, unlike effector memory cells. Only one chain type (the T cell receptor beta chain) was sequenced in this study.

This receptor was identified in a human donor in good health. Input material: CD8+ T cells from PBMCs. V usage is TRBV15 and J usage is TRBJ1-2; TCRdb picks TRBD1, but there is no DNA to check that call. The CDR3 loop is CATSDALSYGYTF.